A single sample is the source of the 13 T cell receptor beta chains below, sequenced in a study of cytomegalovirus exposure and HLA in healthy donors. PCR was performed using 60 Vbeta and 13 Jbeta primers. The protocol was immunoSEQ multiplex PCR, while the TCRdb copy is restricted to in-frame clones and leaves out a portion. Seen here are roughly 180,000 clones, 79% observed once, and the top ten hold around 1.6%. The sample was PBMCs. All receptors come from a girl under 18 in good health and CMV-seropositive.

The rearrangement joins TRBV9 to TRBJ2-6, with 7 bases lining up with TRBD1. Germline lookup yields CDR1 SGDLS and CDR2 YYNGEE. V lost 3 bases, J lost 15 bases, and 3 bases stayed unmatched. The CDR3 length is 11 residues. The chain's CDR3 is CASSANRGLTF. The DNA of the CDR3 is TGTGCCAGCAGCGCCAACAGGGGCCTGACTTTC.

The rearrangement uses TRBV4-3 and TRBJ1-2; 7 bases align to TRBD1. Germline V CDR1 and CDR2: LGHNA, YSLEER. The length of the CDR3 is 15 residues. The V and J ends lost 1 base and 8 bases, in that order; junction bases with no gene match: 10. CDR3 in DNA: TGCGCCAGCAGCCAAGTAGGGCGAGACAGGGTCGGCTACACCTTC. This encodes CASSQVGRDRVGYTF.

The genes are TRBV11-3 and TRBJ2-5; D not certain. Gene TRBJ2-7 matches the end of the DNA better, so the J call may be wrong. This CDR3 has 15 amino acids. Germline V gene data show CDR1 as SGHNT and CDR2 as YENEEA. The CDR3 DNA sequence: TGTGCCAGCAGCTTAGATGCGGAGAGCTCCTACGAGCAGTACTTC. Translating it yields CASSLDAESSYEQYF.

The chain combines TRBV5-1 with TRBJ2-2; TRBD2 matches at 10 bases. V shed 5 bases, J shed 1 base, and the junction held 8 bases outside the gene matches. The CDR3 spans 17 residues. Germline V gene data show CDR1 as SGHRS and CDR2 as YFSETQ. CDR3 loop: CASSRSGGAVNTGELFF. The CDR3 coding sequence is TGCGCCAGCAGTAGGAGCGGGGGGGCCGTGAACACCGGGGAGCTGTTTTTT.

V usage is TRBV7-2 and J usage is TRBJ2-4, with D perhaps TRBD1 (6 bases). Per germline, CDR1 SGHTA and CDR2 FQGNSA. The germline V and J ends were trimmed by 4 bases and 12 bases, with 16 bases remaining between them. The CDR3 contains 13 residues. The CDR3 coding sequence is TGTGCCAGCAGCTCGGACAGAGGGATGAATCAGTACTTC. Its protein is CASSSDRGMNQYF.

This sequence joins TRBV30 and TRBJ2-5, with TRBD2 identical over 7 bases. Per germline, CDR1 GTSNPN and CDR2 SVGIG (reference sequence). The V segment lost 2 bases and the J segment 5 bases; nucleotides outside the gene matches: 5. There are 13 residues in the CDR3. CDR3: CAWSHGGSETQYF. CDR3 DNA: TGTGCCTGGAGTCACGGGGGGTCCGAGACCCAGTACTTC.

This clone showed up just a few times. The chain links TRBV2 to TRBJ2-1; 11 bases match TRBD2. Per germline, CDR1 SNHLY and CDR2 FYNNEI. The CDR3 contains 15 residues. J lost 2 bases, V lost 6 bases, and 3 bases had no gene match. The CDR3, as DNA: TGTGCCAGCAGGAATAGCGGGGGGGCCTACAATGAGCAGTTCTTC. Translating gives CASRNSGGAYNEQFF.

The chain combines TRBV9 with TRBJ1-1; D is unclear. Per germline, CDR1 SGDLS and CDR2 YYNGEE. Deletions cut 0 bases from V and 2 bases from J, with 8 bases between. The length of the CDR3 is 14 residues. CDR3 in amino acids: CASSVARGNTEAFF. The CDR3 DNA sequence: TGTGCCAGCAGCGTAGCTCGGGGTAACACTGAAGCTTTCTTT.

The gene calls are TRBV5-1 and TRBJ2-3; TRBD2 aligns across 10 bases. The CDR3 loop spans 15 amino acids. V shed 3 bases and J 2 bases; nucleotides not matched to a gene: 3. Germline V lookup: CDR1 SGHRS, CDR2 YFSETQ. The DNA of the CDR3 is TGCGCCAGCAGCTCTACTAGCGGGGACACAGATACGCAGTATTTT. It encodes CASSSTSGDTDTQYF. Variable domain in full (rest from reference TRBV5-1 and TRBJ2-3): KAGVTQTPRYLIKTRGQQVTLSCSPISGHRSVSWYQQTPGQGLQFLFEYFSETQRNKGNFPGRFSGRQFSNSRSEMNVSTLELGDSALYLCASSSTSGDTDTQYFGPGTRLTVL.

The chain employs TRBV10-1 and TRBJ1-1; TRBD1 agrees at 8 bases. V shed 2 bases, J shed 6 bases, and the junction held 5 bases outside the gene matches. The CDR3 is made up of 14 amino acids. Germline CDR1 WNHNN, CDR2 SYGVQD (reference sequence). DNA for the CDR3: TGCGCCAGCAGTGAGCAGGGGGCCGGGGCTGAAGCTTTCTTT. Translated, it gives CASSEQGAGAEAFF.

This chain links TRBV11-3 with TRBJ2-7; D perhaps matches TRBD2 (5 bases). Trimming took 1 base from V and 3 from J, leaving 13 bases between them. From germline, CDR1 is SGHNT and CDR2 YENEEA. CDR3 length: 15 residues. CDR3 coding DNA: TGTGCCAGCAGCTTAGGTGGCTCCGAGGGCTACGAGCAGTACTTC. Translation: CASSLGGSEGYEQYF.

This clone was seen only a few times. J is TRBJ2-7 and V is TRBV27; 12 nucleotides line up with TRBD1. CDR1 and CDR2 from the germline V gene are MNHEY and SMNVEV (reference sequence). V shed 5 bases and J 0 bases; nucleotides not matched to a gene: 11. CDR3 length: 18 residues. The CDR3 bases are TGTGCCAGCAGTAGTTCGGGACAGGGGGCTAGGAGCTCCTACGAGCAGTACTTC. It encodes CASSSSGQGARSSYEQYF.

The rearrangement uses TRBV4-1 and TRBJ2-7; weak D call: TRBD2 (7 bases). The V and J ends lost 5 bases and 4 bases respectively, with 21 bases between them. The CDR3 loop spans 16 amino acids. Germline loops: CDR1 MGHRA, CDR2 YSYEKL. The CDR3 DNA sequence: TGCGCCAGCAGCGCCAACTTCCCGGGGGGCTTGTACGAGCAGTACTTC. This encodes CASSANFPGGLYEQYF.